The subject of this entry is one T cell receptor (beta chain). The PCR had 60 Vbeta and 13 Jbeta primers. Assay: immunoSEQ multiplex PCR; the TCRdb copy retains only in-frame clones and omits some. Of some 130,000 clones detected, around 74% appear once; the ten largest clones hold 5.8%. This entry belongs to a study of cytomegalovirus exposure and HLA in healthy donors. The CDR3 sequence is 13 residues long. Germline V lookup: CDR1 WSHSY, CDR2 SAAADI. The V gene lost 2 bases and the J gene lost 9 bases, with 13 bases spanning the gap. The V gene is TRBV10-2, the J gene TRBJ1-1; the D gene is possibly TRBD1 (5 bases). What was sequenced was PBMCs. The TCR comes from a woman aged 50 to 60 in good health and CMV-seropositive. As DNA, the CDR3 is TGCGCCAGCAGTGAGGCCCCCGGGACTAAAGCTTTCTTT. Translated: CASSEAPGTKAFF.